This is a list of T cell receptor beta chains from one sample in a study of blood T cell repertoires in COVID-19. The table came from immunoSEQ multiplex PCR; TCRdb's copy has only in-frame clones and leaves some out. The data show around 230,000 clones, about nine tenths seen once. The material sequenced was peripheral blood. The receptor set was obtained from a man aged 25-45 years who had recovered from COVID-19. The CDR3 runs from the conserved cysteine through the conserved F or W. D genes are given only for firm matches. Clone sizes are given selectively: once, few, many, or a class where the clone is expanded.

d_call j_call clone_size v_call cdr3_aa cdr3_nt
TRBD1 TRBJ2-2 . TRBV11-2 CASSSTGGFTGELFF TGTGCCAGCAGCTCGACAGGGGGTTTCACCGGGGAGCTGTTTTTT
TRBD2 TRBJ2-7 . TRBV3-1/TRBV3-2 CASSQGRGGLAYEQYF TGTGCCAGCAGCCAGGGACGAGGTGGACTAGCCTACGAGCAGTACTTC
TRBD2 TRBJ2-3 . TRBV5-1 CASSLGEGAGTDTQYF TGCGCCAGCAGCTTGGGGGAGGGCGCTGGAACAGATACGCAGTATTTT
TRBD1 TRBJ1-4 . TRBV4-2 CASSQRTGRDEKLFF TGTGCCAGCAGCCAACGGACAGGGAGAGATGAAAAACTGTTTTTT
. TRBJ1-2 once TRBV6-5 CASSYIDRSNYGYTF TGTGCCAGCAGTTACATCGACAGGTCCAACTATGGCTACACCTTC
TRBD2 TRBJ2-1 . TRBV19 CASSSGGSGRYWGSYNEQFF TGTGCCAGTAGTTCCGGAGGTAGCGGGCGTTACTGGGGCTCCTACAATGAGCAGTTCTTC
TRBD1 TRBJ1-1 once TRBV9 CASSVDRGDTEAFF TGTGCCAGCAGCGTGGACAGGGGGGATACTGAAGCTTTCTTT
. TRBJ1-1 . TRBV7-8 CASSLVDSTTEAFF TGTGCCAGCAGCTTAGTAGACAGTACCACTGAAGCTTTCTTT
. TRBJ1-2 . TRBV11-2 CASSLSLPRTDYGYTF TGTGCCAGCAGCTTAAGCCTTCCTAGGACAGACTATGGCTACACCTTC
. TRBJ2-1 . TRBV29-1 CSVVSWGGAYNEQFF TGCAGCGTTGTGTCTTGGGGCGGGGCCTACAATGAGCAGTTCTTC
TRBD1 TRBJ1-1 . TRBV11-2 CASSLDPDRGPFF TGTGCCAGCAGCTTAGACCCAGACAGGGGCCCTTTCTTT
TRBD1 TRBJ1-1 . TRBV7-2 CASSLGDRGRMTEAFF TGTGCCAGCAGCTTAGGGGACAGGGGCAGGATGACTGAAGCTTTCTTT
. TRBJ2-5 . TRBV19 CASSIDGGETQYF TGTGCCAGTAGTATAGACGGGGGAGAGACCCAGTACTTC
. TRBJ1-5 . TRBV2 CASSEAGRSNQPQHF TGTGCCAGCAGTGAAGCCGGGAGGAGTAATCAGCCCCAGCATTTT
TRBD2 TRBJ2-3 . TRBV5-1 CASSTVLAGRWSTDTQYF TGCGCCAGCAGCACTGTGTTAGCGGGGAGGTGGAGCACAGATACGCAGTATTTT
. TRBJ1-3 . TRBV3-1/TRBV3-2 CASSQDQSRKKYF TGTGCCAGCAGCCAAGATCAGAGCAGGAAAAAGTATTTT
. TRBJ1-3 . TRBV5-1 CASSSSFSGNTIYF TGCGCCAGCAGCTCTTCCTTCTCTGGAAACACCATATATTTT
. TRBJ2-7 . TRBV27 CASSFGQDPSYEQYF TGTGCCAGCAGTTTCGGCCAGGATCCCTCCTACGAGCAGTACTTC
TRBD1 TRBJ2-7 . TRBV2 CASSGTVGTSEQYF TGTGCCAGCAGCGGGACAGTCGGTACCAGCGAGCAGTACTTC
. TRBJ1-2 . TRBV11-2 CASSLVVSNYGYTF TGTGCCAGCAGCTTAGTGGTCAGTAACTATGGCTACACCTTC
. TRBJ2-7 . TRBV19 CASRSPMAGEQYF TGTGCCAGTCGTTCACCGATGGCGGGCGAGCAGTACTTC
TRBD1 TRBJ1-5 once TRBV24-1 CATSSGGGQPQHF TGTGCCACCAGCTCAGGGGGAGGTCAGCCCCAGCATTTT
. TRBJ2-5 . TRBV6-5 CASTKQGWQETQYF TGTGCCAGCACCAAACAGGGTTGGCAAGAGACCCAGTACTTC
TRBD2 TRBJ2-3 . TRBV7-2 CASSSKSGGHTDTQYF TGTGCCAGCAGCTCGAAAAGCGGGGGTCACACAGATACGCAGTATTTT
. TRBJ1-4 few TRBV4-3 CASSQGLFEEKLFF TGCGCCAGCAGCCAGGGCCTCTTTGAAGAAAAACTGTTTTTT
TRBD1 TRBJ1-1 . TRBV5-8 CASSLEGAVTEAFF TGTGCCAGCAGCTTGGAGGGGGCGGTCACTGAAGCTTTCTTT
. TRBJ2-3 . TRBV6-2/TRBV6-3 CASSPPGWVRTQYF TGTGCCAGCAGTCCCCCAGGATGGGTTCGTACGCAGTATTTT
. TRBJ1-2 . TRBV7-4 CASSLASENYGYTF TGTGCCAGCAGCTTAGCGTCAGAAAACTATGGCTACACCTTC
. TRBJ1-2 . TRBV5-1 CASSPGQYGYTF TGCGCCAGCTCCCCGGGACAATATGGCTACACCTTC
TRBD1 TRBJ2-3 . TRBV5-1 CASSFTGGDTQYF TGCGCCAGCAGCTTTACAGGGGGCGATACGCAGTATTTT
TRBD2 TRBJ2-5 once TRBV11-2 CASSLGVSGGPQETQYF TGTGCCAGCAGCTTAGGGGTTAGCGGGGGACCTCAAGAGACCCAGTACTTC